These T cell receptor beta chains were read from a single sample in a study of cytomegalovirus exposure and HLA in healthy donors. Generated by immunoSEQ multiplex PCR, the TCRdb table keeps only in-frame clones and is missing some. The repertoire holds 90,000 to 130,000 clones, with roughly 85% as singletons. Sequenced material: PBMCs. The receptor set was obtained from a man aged 25-40 years in good health and CMV-seropositive. Each CDR3 is given with its conserved first and last residue. A D gene is named only where the DNA matches it firmly. A clone size is listed for some rows: how often the clone was seen (once, few, many), or a class if it is expanded.

v_call: TRBV7-9; d_call: NA; clone_size: NA; j_call: TRBJ2-3; cdr3_aa: CASSLVGTDTQYF; cdr3_nt: TGTGCCAGCAGCTTAGTCGGCACAGATACGCAGTATTTT
v_call: TRBV5-1; d_call: TRBD1; clone_size: NA; j_call: TRBJ2-1; cdr3_aa: CASGVGTGSYNEQFF; cdr3_nt: TGCGCCAGCGGAGTTGGGACAGGGAGCTACAATGAGCAGTTCTTC
v_call: TRBV27; d_call: TRBD1; clone_size: once; j_call: TRBJ1-1; cdr3_aa: CASSQTGGWTEAFF; cdr3_nt: TGTGCCAGCAGTCAGACAGGGGGTTGGACTGAAGCTTTCTTT
v_call: TRBV4-1; d_call: TRBD1; clone_size: NA; j_call: TRBJ2-5; cdr3_aa: CASSQDLTGVQETQYF; cdr3_nt: TGCGCCAGCAGCCAAGACCTTACAGGGGTCCAAGAGACCCAGTACTTC
v_call: TRBV5-6; d_call: TRBD1; clone_size: NA; j_call: TRBJ1-1; cdr3_aa: CASSLVPDRGEAFF; cdr3_nt: TGTGCCAGCAGCTTGGTCCCCGACAGGGGTGAAGCTTTCTTT
v_call: TRBV5-1; d_call: TRBD2; clone_size: few; j_call: TRBJ2-1; cdr3_aa: CASSLMWSGGAFVEQFF; cdr3_nt: TGCGCCAGCAGCTTGATGTGGAGCGGGGGGGCCTTTGTTGAGCAGTTCTTC
v_call: TRBV30; d_call: TRBD1; clone_size: NA; j_call: TRBJ1-1; cdr3_aa: CAWSGTPREGADTEAFF; cdr3_nt: TGTGCCTGGAGCGGGACCCCGCGTGAGGGGGCGGACACTGAAGCTTTCTTT
v_call: TRBV5-1; d_call: NA; clone_size: NA; j_call: TRBJ2-7; cdr3_aa: CASSNAGADSYEQYF; cdr3_nt: TGCGCCAGCTCGAACGCGGGGGCGGACTCCTACGAGCAGTACTTC
v_call: TRBV25-1; d_call: NA; clone_size: NA; j_call: TRBJ1-1; cdr3_aa: CASSEQGLGNTEAFF; cdr3_nt: TGTGCCAGCAGTGAACAGGGTTTAGGGAACACTGAAGCTTTCTTT
v_call: TRBV5-1; d_call: NA; clone_size: NA; j_call: TRBJ1-2; cdr3_aa: CASSLGAGVNYGYTF; cdr3_nt: TGCGCCAGCAGCTTGGGAGCAGGGGTAAACTATGGCTACACCTTC
v_call: TRBV5-1; d_call: NA; clone_size: NA; j_call: TRBJ2-2; cdr3_aa: CASSLGGTDTGELFF; cdr3_nt: TGCGCCAGCAGCTTAGGCGGGACAGACACCGGGGAGCTGTTTTTT
v_call: TRBV6-1; d_call: NA; clone_size: NA; j_call: TRBJ1-2; cdr3_aa: CASSHRGNVDGYTF; cdr3_nt: TGTGCCAGCAGTCATAGGGGAAATGTTGATGGCTACACCTTC
v_call: TRBV5-5; d_call: TRBD1; clone_size: NA; j_call: TRBJ2-3; cdr3_aa: CASSLYGQGDTQYF; cdr3_nt: TGTGCCAGCAGCTTGTACGGACAGGGAGATACGCAGTATTTT
v_call: TRBV5-6; d_call: TRBD2; clone_size: NA; j_call: TRBJ2-5; cdr3_aa: CASSQPAGHQETQYF; cdr3_nt: TGTGCCAGCAGCCAACCAGCGGGGCATCAGGAGACCCAGTACTTC
v_call: TRBV2; d_call: NA; clone_size: NA; j_call: TRBJ2-5; cdr3_aa: CASSDQGFQETQYF; cdr3_nt: TGTGCCAGCAGTGATCAGGGGTTCCAAGAGACCCAGTACTTC
v_call: TRBV28; d_call: TRBD1; clone_size: NA; j_call: TRBJ2-7; cdr3_aa: CASSATGEVAF; cdr3_nt: TGTGCCAGCAGCGCGACAGGGGAAGTCGCGTTC
v_call: TRBV9; d_call: NA; clone_size: NA; j_call: TRBJ1-1; cdr3_aa: CASSESPNTEAFF; cdr3_nt: TGTGCCAGCAGCGAGAGCCCCAACACTGAAGCTTTCTTT
v_call: TRBV11-3; d_call: NA; clone_size: NA; j_call: TRBJ2-5; cdr3_aa: CASSPDLLLAMETQYF; cdr3_nt: TGTGCCAGCAGCCCAGATCTGCTACTAGCCATGGAGACCCAGTACTTC
v_call: TRBV19; d_call: TRBD1; clone_size: NA; j_call: TRBJ2-5; cdr3_aa: CASSLRGQGEAQYF; cdr3_nt: TGTGCCAGTAGCCTCAGGGGACAGGGAGAGGCCCAGTACTTC
v_call: TRBV19; d_call: TRBD1; clone_size: NA; j_call: TRBJ1-2; cdr3_aa: CASSMPQGDGYTF; cdr3_nt: TGTGCCAGTAGTATGCCACAGGGGGATGGCTACACCTTC
v_call: TRBV11-3; d_call: TRBD1; clone_size: NA; j_call: TRBJ2-2; cdr3_aa: CASSPGQGSNTGELFF; cdr3_nt: TGTGCCAGCAGCCCCGGACAGGGGTCGAACACCGGGGAGCTGTTTTTT
v_call: TRBV28; d_call: NA; clone_size: NA; j_call: TRBJ2-5; cdr3_aa: CASSPTTGETQYF; cdr3_nt: TGTGCCAGCAGCCCGACAACCGGAGAGACCCAGTACTTC
v_call: TRBV5-1; d_call: TRBD2; clone_size: NA; j_call: TRBJ2-2; cdr3_aa: CATHPGLAGTGELFF; cdr3_nt: TGCGCCACTCATCCGGGACTAGCGGGAACCGGGGAGCTGTTTTTT
v_call: TRBV29-1; d_call: NA; clone_size: NA; j_call: TRBJ2-1; cdr3_aa: CSVGGRSSYNEQFF; cdr3_nt: TGCAGCGTTGGGGGGAGGAGCTCCTACAATGAGCAGTTCTTC
v_call: TRBV5-8; d_call: TRBD2; clone_size: NA; j_call: TRBJ2-1; cdr3_aa: CASSLVSGGAYEQFF; cdr3_nt: TGTGCCAGCAGCTTGGTGAGCGGGGGGGCTTATGAGCAGTTCTTC
v_call: TRBV29-1; d_call: TRBD1; clone_size: NA; j_call: TRBJ1-1; cdr3_aa: CSVGYRGLRNTEAFF; cdr3_nt: TGCAGCGTTGGGTACAGGGGGCTTAGGAACACTGAAGCTTTCTTT
v_call: TRBV27; d_call: TRBD1; clone_size: NA; j_call: TRBJ2-7; cdr3_aa: CASSLVSIGTGGYEQYF; cdr3_nt: TGTGCCAGCAGTTTGGTCTCGATTGGGACAGGGGGGTACGAGCAGTACTTC
v_call: TRBV28; d_call: TRBD2; clone_size: NA; j_call: TRBJ2-5; cdr3_aa: CASSVGGLRGQETQYF; cdr3_nt: TGTGCCAGCAGTGTGGGGGGTTTGCGGGGGCAAGAGACCCAGTACTTC
v_call: TRBV5-4; d_call: NA; clone_size: NA; j_call: TRBJ2-5; cdr3_aa: CASSLSGGETQYF; cdr3_nt: TGTGCCAGCAGCTTGTCCGGGGGAGAGACCCAGTACTTC
v_call: TRBV5-4; d_call: NA; clone_size: NA; j_call: TRBJ2-3; cdr3_aa: CASSLASVSTDTQYF; cdr3_nt: TGTGCCAGCAGCTTGGCCTCAGTTAGCACAGATACGCAGTATTTT
v_call: TRBV5-6; d_call: TRBD1; clone_size: once; j_call: TRBJ1-2; cdr3_aa: CASSLSQKSGTGNGYTF; cdr3_nt: TGTGCCAGCAGCTTGTCCCAAAAATCCGGGACAGGGAATGGCTACACCTTC
v_call: TRBV9; d_call: NA; clone_size: NA; j_call: TRBJ2-3; cdr3_aa: CASSGASGDTQYF; cdr3_nt: TGTGCCAGCAGCGGGGCGAGTGGAGATACGCAGTATTTT
v_call: TRBV19; d_call: TRBD2; clone_size: NA; j_call: TRBJ2-7; cdr3_aa: CASSISGTPEQYF; cdr3_nt: TGTGCCAGTAGTATAAGCGGGACCCCCGAGCAGTACTTC
v_call: TRBV30; d_call: TRBD1; clone_size: NA; j_call: TRBJ1-6; cdr3_aa: CAWSPGTGDSPLHF; cdr3_nt: TGTGCCTGGAGCCCCGGGACAGGCGATTCACCCCTCCACTTT
v_call: TRBV5-1; d_call: TRBD1; clone_size: NA; j_call: TRBJ1-1; cdr3_aa: CASSLFTGGLTEAFF; cdr3_nt: TGCGCCAGCAGCTTGTTTACAGGGGGATTAACTGAAGCTTTCTTT
v_call: TRBV5-5; d_call: NA; clone_size: once; j_call: TRBJ2-2; cdr3_aa: CASSLQANTGELFF; cdr3_nt: TGTGCCAGCAGCTTGCAGGCGAACACCGGGGAGCTGTTTTTT
v_call: TRBV7-9; d_call: TRBD1; clone_size: NA; j_call: TRBJ2-7; cdr3_aa: CASSEQGGSYEQYF; cdr3_nt: TGTGCCAGCAGCGAACAGGGGGGCTCCTACGAGCAGTACTTC
v_call: TRBV19; d_call: NA; clone_size: NA; j_call: TRBJ1-2; cdr3_aa: CASSNSNYGYTF; cdr3_nt: TGTGCCAGTAGCAACTCAAACTATGGCTACACCTTC
v_call: TRBV2; d_call: TRBD1; clone_size: NA; j_call: TRBJ2-7; cdr3_aa: CASSADRDAEQYF; cdr3_nt: TGTGCCAGCAGTGCCGACAGGGATGCTGAGCAGTACTTC
v_call: TRBV27; d_call: NA; clone_size: NA; j_call: TRBJ1-2; cdr3_aa: CASSATRATANYGYTF; cdr3_nt: TGTGCCAGCAGTGCAACACGTGCGACAGCTAACTATGGCTACACCTTC
v_call: TRBV7-2; d_call: NA; clone_size: once; j_call: TRBJ2-1; cdr3_aa: CASSLLRSVDEQFF; cdr3_nt: TGTGCCAGCAGCTTACTACGAAGCGTCGATGAGCAGTTCTTC
v_call: TRBV27; d_call: NA; clone_size: NA; j_call: TRBJ1-5; cdr3_aa: CASRGLQWGNQPQHF; cdr3_nt: TGTGCCAGCAGGGGACTCCAGTGGGGCAATCAGCCCCAGCATTTT
v_call: TRBV6-1; d_call: TRBD1; clone_size: once; j_call: TRBJ2-2; cdr3_aa: CASSERGHKGQGNTGELFF; cdr3_nt: TGTGCCAGCAGTGAAAGGGGACATAAGGGACAGGGTAACACCGGGGAGCTGTTTTTT
v_call: TRBV21-1; d_call: NA; clone_size: NA; j_call: TRBJ1-1; cdr3_aa: CASSKVSREHTEAFF; cdr3_nt: TGTGCCAGCAGCAAAGTGAGCCGGGAGCACACTGAAGCTTTCTTT
v_call: TRBV15; d_call: NA; clone_size: NA; j_call: TRBJ2-5; cdr3_aa: CATSRVGREETQYF; cdr3_nt: TGTGCCACCAGCAGAGTGGGCAGGGAAGAGACCCAGTACTTC
v_call: TRBV5-1; d_call: NA; clone_size: NA; j_call: TRBJ1-2; cdr3_aa: CASSPGGSYYGYTF; cdr3_nt: TGCGCCAGCAGCCCCGGGGGGAGCTACTATGGCTACACCTTC